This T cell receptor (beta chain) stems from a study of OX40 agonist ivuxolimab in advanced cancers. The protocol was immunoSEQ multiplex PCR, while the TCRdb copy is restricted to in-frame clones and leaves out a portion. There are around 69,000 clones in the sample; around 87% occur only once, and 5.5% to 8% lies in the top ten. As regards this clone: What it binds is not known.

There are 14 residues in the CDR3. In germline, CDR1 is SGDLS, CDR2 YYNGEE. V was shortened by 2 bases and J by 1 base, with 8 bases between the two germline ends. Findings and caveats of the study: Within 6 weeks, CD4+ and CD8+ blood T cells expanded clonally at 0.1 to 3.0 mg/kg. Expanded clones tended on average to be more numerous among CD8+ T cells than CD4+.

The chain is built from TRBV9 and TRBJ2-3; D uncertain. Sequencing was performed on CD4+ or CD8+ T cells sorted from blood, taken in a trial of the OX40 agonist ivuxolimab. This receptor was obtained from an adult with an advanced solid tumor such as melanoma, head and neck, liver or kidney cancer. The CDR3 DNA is TGTGCCAGCAGCGTCCCTTCGGGCACAGATACGCAGTATTTT. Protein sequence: CASSVPSGTDTQYF.